A single sample gave rise to the 32 T cell receptor beta chains below, sequenced in a study of shared clonotypes between healthy human individuals. The table came from immunoSEQ multiplex PCR; TCRdb's copy has only in-frame clones and leaves some out. Of some 740,000 clones listed, nearly 95% are singletons. CD45RO-negative CD8 cells positively selected for CCR7 made up the naive population, which excluded terminally differentiated effector memory CD45RA+ cells. The sequenced sample consisted of naive CD8+ T cells sorted from blood. The source of these receptors is a young man in good health.

J is TRBJ2-3 and V is TRBV4-3, with a weak D call TRBD1 (6 bases). This CDR3 is 16 amino acids long. V lost 0 bases and J lost 0, with 10 bases in between. The germline CDR1 and CDR2 sequences are LGHNA and YSLEER. CDR3 residues: CASSQDLGQSTDTQYF. DNA for the CDR3: TGCGCCAGCAGCCAAGATTTGGGACAAAGCACAGATACGCAGTATTTT.

This chain connects TRBV6-6 to TRBJ1-1; D unresolved. The CDR3 is made up of 14 amino acids. V gave up 5 bases and J gave up 3 bases, with 13 bases separating them. CDR1 MNHNY and CDR2 SVGAGI come from the germline V gene (reference sequence). The CDR3 here is CASSPLESDTEAFF. CDR3 DNA sequence: TGTGCCAGCAGTCCCTTAGAATCAGACACTGAAGCTTTCTTT.

The rearrangement links TRBV27 to TRBJ2-7; 8 bases are shared with TRBD2. Germline V lookup: CDR1 MNHEY, CDR2 SMNVEV (reference sequence). CDR3 length: 16 amino acids. V trimming: 2 bases; J trimming: 2 bases; junction bases outside the gene matches: 8. CDR3 region: CASSLRGGGVAYEQYF. The CDR3 DNA sequence: TGTGCCAGCAGTTTACGGGGGGGCGGGGTAGCCTACGAGCAGTACTTC.

This CDR3 is CASSPNQGVRETQYF. CDR3 sequence (DNA): TGCGCCAGCAGCCCTAATCAGGGGGTGAGGGAGACCCAGTACTTC. The chain combines TRBV4-3 with TRBJ2-5; TRBD1 matches 7 bases. The CDR3 is made up of 15 amino acids. The germline gives CDR1 LGHNA, CDR2 YSLEER. The V segment lost 4 bases and the J segment 5 bases; nucleotides outside the gene matches: 10.

The chain combines TRBV9 with TRBJ2-2; D call uncertain. Germline CDR1 SGDLS, CDR2 YYNGEE. V dropped 1 base and J dropped 7 bases, with 14 bases sitting between them. This CDR3 is 15 amino acids long. The CDR3 here is CASSVWKGRVGELFF. In DNA, the CDR3 is TGTGCCAGCAGCGTATGGAAAGGTCGGGTCGGGGAGCTGTTTTTT.

This chain links TRBV6-1 with TRBJ2-3; 7 bases line up with TRBD1. Unmatched junction bases numbered 13, after V lost 4 bases and J lost 6 bases. The CDR3 runs 16 residues. CDR1 is MNHNS, CDR2 SASEGT, per germline. The CDR3 loop reads CASSAGTAILTDTQYF. The DNA of the CDR3 is TGTGCCAGCAGTGCCGGGACAGCGATCCTCACCGATACGCAGTATTTT.

The chain couples TRBV7-8 to TRBJ2-5; D gene ambiguous. Trimming pared 4 bases from V and 2 bases from J, leaving 14 bases between. CDR1 is SGHVS and CDR2 is FQNEAQ in the germline V gene. The CDR3 totals 15 residues. The DNA for the CDR3 is TGTGCCAGCAGCTCAATCTTGCGAGTACAAGAGACCCAGTACTTC. Encoded protein: CASSSILRVQETQYF.

This clone was observed a single time. This chain connects TRBV4-3 to TRBJ2-3, with D unclear. Trimming removed 0 bases at V and 6 bases at J, with 7 bases between. The CDR3 is 13 amino acids. Per the germline V gene, CDR1 is LGHNA and CDR2 is YSLEER. CDR3 region: CASSQDLYDTQYF. In DNA form, the CDR3 reads TGCGCCAGCAGCCAAGATCTATACGATACGCAGTATTTT.

The chain joins TRBV30 to TRBJ1-5; D possibly corresponds to TRBD1 (6 bases). Germline values: CDR1 GTSNPN, CDR2 SVGIG (reference sequence). V was trimmed by 1 base and J by 1 base, leaving 8 bases between them. This CDR3 region has 14 residues. CDR3 DNA: TGTGCCTGGAGTGCCGGACAGAGCAATCAGCCCCAGCATTTT. Protein: CAWSAGQSNQPQHF.

This sequence joins TRBV7-8 and TRBJ2-7; D possibly corresponds to TRBD1 (6 bases). Germline CDR1 is SGHVS and CDR2 is FQNEAQ. The CDR3 spans 15 residues. The ends were cut back, 6 bases at V and 3 bases at J, with 18 bases in the middle. DNA of the CDR3: TGTGCCAGCAGGCCCCGGGGACAACAGAGCTACGAGCAGTACTTC. This sequence encodes CASRPRGQQSYEQYF.

The CDR3 region is CASSFSGTIYEQYF. The CDR3 DNA follows: TGTGCCAGCAGTTTTTCCGGGACTATCTACGAGCAGTACTTC. The gene calls are TRBV27 and TRBJ2-7, with TRBD2 matching 7 bases. Germline-derived CDR1 and CDR2 are MNHEY and SMNVEV (reference sequence). The CDR3 totals 14 residues. V shed 3 bases and J 3 bases; nucleotides not matched to a gene: 5.

The CDR3 region is CASSWGTGPDEKLFF. CDR3 coding DNA: TGTGCCAGCAGCTGGGGGACAGGGCCGGATGAAAAACTGTTTTTT. V gene TRBV5-8 combines with J gene TRBJ1-4; 9 bases match TRBD1. CDR1 and CDR2 (germline): SGHTS, YDEGEE. The CDR3 runs to 15 residues. The V and J ends lost 3 bases and 6 bases, in that order; junction bases with no gene match: 6.

The table lists this clone with a count of one. The chain combines TRBV11-2 with TRBJ2-7; unclear D gene. This CDR3 is built from 17 residues. Trimming pared 2 bases from V and 0 bases from J, leaving 17 bases between. Germline CDR1 SGHAT, CDR2 FQNNGV. The DNA of the CDR3 is TGTGCCAGCAGCTTATTCCCTGGCGGTTCTAGCTCCTACGAGCAGTACTTC. Translation gives CASSLFPGGSSSYEQYF.

The chain recombines TRBV27 with TRBJ2-7, with unresolved D. The CDR3 covers 13 residues. Trimming took off 5 bases at V and 2 bases at J, with 10 bases between the two ends. The germline V gene encodes CDR1 MNHEY and CDR2 SMNVEV (reference sequence). CDR3 DNA sequence: TGTGCCAGCAGTGCCTTTGGGGCCTACGAGCAGTACTTC. Translated, it gives CASSAFGAYEQYF.

This sequence joins TRBV27 and TRBJ2-2; D not certain. V was shortened by 4 bases and J by 9 bases, with 18 bases between the two germline ends. Germline lookup yields CDR1 MNHEY and CDR2 SMNVEV (reference sequence). This CDR3 has 15 amino acids. Written as DNA, the CDR3 is TGTGCCAGCAGTTCATTTCAGCGAGAACACCGGGAGCTGTTTTTT. It is translated as CASSSFQREHRELFF.

The rearrangement uses TRBV7-2 and TRBJ2-5; 10 nucleotides agree with TRBD1. The V and J ends lost 5 bases and 5 bases, in that order; junction bases with no gene match: 8. Germline CDR1 is SGHTA and CDR2 is FQGNSA. This CDR3 spans 15 amino acids. Written as DNA, the CDR3 is TGTGCCAGCAGCCTCAGACAGGGGGCGCGGGAGACCCAGTACTTC. This sequence encodes CASSLRQGARETQYF. Using reference TRBV7-2 and TRBJ2-5 for the parts outside the CDR3, the full variable domain is GAGVSQSPSNKVTEKGKDVELRCDPISGHTALYWYRQSLGQGLEFLIYFQGNSAPDKSGLPSDRFSAERTGGSVSTLTIQRTQQEDSAVYLCASSLRQGARETQYFGPGTRLLVL.

This sequence joins TRBV7-8 and TRBJ2-1; tentatively, D is TRBD2 (6 bases). The V end was cut by 8 bases, the J end by 0 bases, with 8 bases between. The CDR3 consists of 13 residues. Germline V gene lookup returns CDR1 SGHVS and CDR2 FQNEAQ. The CDR3 coding sequence is TGTGCCAGCGGGGGGACCTCCTACAATGAGCAGTTCTTC. Its translation is CASGGTSYNEQFF.

V is TRBV5-4 and J is TRBJ2-2; TRBD1 matches at 10 bases. CDR3 length equals 17 residues. CDR1 is SGHNT and CDR2 is YYREEE in the germline V gene (reference sequence). The trim removed 0 bases at V and 6 bases at J, leaving 8 bases unmatched. CDR3 bases: TGTGCCAGCAGCTTGGTCATGGGACAGGGGAATCCCGGGGAGCTGTTTTTT. Its translation: CASSLVMGQGNPGELFF. Complete variable domain (other parts from reference TRBV5-4 and TRBJ2-2): ETGVTQSPTHLIKTRGQQVTLRCSSQSGHNTVSWYQQALGQGPQFIFQYYREEENGRGNFPPRFSGLQFPNYSSELNVNALELDDSALYLCASSLVMGQGNPGELFFGEGSRLTVL.

Comment on this clone: The identical CDR3 is also encoded by other nucleotide sequences in the sample. The CDR3 DNA sequence: TGTGCCAGCAGCAAGGGGGGTTACGAGCAGTACTTC. Translating gives CASSKGGYEQYF. V and J are TRBV7-9 and TRBJ2-7; D may be TRBD1 or TRBD2 (6 bases each). Per the germline V gene, CDR1 is SEHNR and CDR2 is FQNEAQ (reference sequence). The CDR3 spans 12 residues. The germline V and J ends were trimmed by 5 bases and 4 bases, with 9 bases remaining between them.

Concerning this clone itself: This may stem from a read error, because a much larger clone lies one nucleotide away. This chain connects TRBV5-6 to TRBJ1-1; no clear D. Germline CDR1 SGHDT, CDR2 YYEEEE. Trimming shortened V by 3 bases and J by 1 base, and 1 base separated the two germline ends. The CDR3 contains 11 residues. The CDR3 nucleotides are TGTGCCAGCAGCTGGAACACTGAAGCTTTCTTT. This gives the protein CASSWNTEAFF.

This clone is a singleton in its sample. The chain joins TRBV7-9 to TRBJ2-7, with D possibly called TRBD1 or TRBD2 (5 bases each). This CDR3 spans 12 amino acids. From germline, CDR1 is SEHNR and CDR2 FQNEAQ (reference sequence). V dropped 5 bases and J dropped 4 bases, with 9 bases sitting between them. The CDR3 sequence: CASSGGKYEQYF. CDR3 DNA sequence: TGTGCCAGCAGCGGGGGAAAATACGAGCAGTACTTC.

The chain has TRBV5-1 and TRBJ2-7, with D perhaps matching TRBD1 or TRBD2 (5 bases each). Trimming stripped 0 bases from V and 6 bases from J, with 13 bases between. Germline V gives CDR1 SGHRS, CDR2 YFSETQ. The CDR3 consists of 14 residues. The CDR3, as DNA: TGCGCCAGCAGCTTGGCTGGGGGAGCTGGCGAGCAGTACTTC. Its translation: CASSLAGGAGEQYF.

This clone turned up a few times. The chain carries TRBV11-3 and TRBJ2-1; tentatively, D is TRBD2 (6 bases). Germline V gene data show CDR1 as SGHNT and CDR2 as YENEEA. CDR3 length: 15 amino acids. V was clipped by 3 bases and J by 7 bases, with 16 bases between them. In DNA, the CDR3 is TGTGCCAGCAGCTTTGGGGGGTCCTCAAGAAATGAGCAGTTCTTC. As protein: CASSFGGSSRNEQFF.

The chain uses TRBV2 and TRBJ2-7, with a weak D call TRBD1 (5 bases). The CDR3 spans 12 residues. The V gene's germline CDR1 is SNHLY and CDR2 FYNNEI. The V end lost 3 bases, the J end lost 5 bases, and 8 bases lay between the germline ends. CDR3 amino acids: CASSEGLDEQYF. Here the CDR3 DNA reads TGTGCCAGCAGTGAGGGGCTGGACGAGCAGTACTTC.

The CDR3 nucleotides are TGTGCCAGCAGTGGTTCTAGTACAGCGGACCAAACACTCAATGAGCAGTTCTTC. This translates into CASSGSSTADQTLNEQFF. J is TRBJ2-1 and V is TRBV2, with D possibly matching TRBD2 (5 bases). This CDR3 has 18 residues. V was pared by 4 bases and J by 6 bases, with 25 bases between. Germline V gene sequence: CDR1 SNHLY, CDR2 FYNNEI.

This clone turned up a few times. Mismatch with germline at one junction end may stem from a read error. The chain joins TRBV10-2 to TRBJ2-7; D unresolved. CDR1 and CDR2 from the germline V gene are WSHSY and SAAADI. The CDR3 totals 10 residues. The CDR3 protein is CASNEVEQYF. The CDR3 DNA follows: TGCGCCAGCAATGAGGTAGAGCAGTACTTC.

CDR3 nucleotide sequence: TGTGCCAGCAGCGTAGAAGGCAGGAGCACAGATACGCAGTATTTT. Translating it yields CASSVEGRSTDTQYF. The chain combines TRBV9 with TRBJ2-3; D gene uncertain. Germline CDR1 SGDLS, CDR2 YYNGEE. The CDR3 is 15 amino acids. V gave up 0 bases and J gave up 0 bases, with 8 bases separating them. Variable domain in full (rest from reference TRBV9 and TRBJ2-3): DSGVTQTPKHLITATGQRVTLRCSPRSGDLSVYWYQQSLDQGLQFLIQYYNGEERAKGNILERFSAQQFPDLHSELNLSSLELGDSALYFCASSVEGRSTDTQYFGPGTRLTVL.

The V and J genes are TRBV5-4 and TRBJ2-1; D uncertain. CDR1 and CDR2 from the germline V gene are SGHNT and YYREEE (reference sequence). This CDR3 comprises 12 residues. Trimming pared 0 bases from V and 7 bases from J, leaving 5 bases between. CDR3 sequence reads: CASSLGQNEQFF. The CDR3, as DNA: TGTGCCAGCAGCTTGGGGCAGAATGAGCAGTTCTTC.

This chain links TRBV6-5 with TRBJ2-7; D remains unclear. The germline V gene has CDR1 MNHEY and CDR2 SVGAGI. The CDR3 contains 14 residues. V was cut by 0 bases and J by 6 bases, with 12 bases left in between. In DNA, the CDR3 is TGTGCCAGCAGTTACTCTGGCACTTCGCGCGAGCAGTACTTC. It specifies CASSYSGTSREQYF.

This chain uses TRBV19 with TRBJ1-4, with TRBD1 as a possible D gene (6 bases). Trimming removed 7 bases at V and 6 bases at J, with 12 bases between. The CDR3 runs to 13 residues. Germline lookup yields CDR1 LNHDA and CDR2 SQIVND (reference sequence). CDR3 coding DNA: TGTGCCAGTAATACAGGGTTGTATGAAAAACTGTTTTTT. It codes for CASNTGLYEKLFF.

The genes are TRBV7-3 and TRBJ2-5; the D gene is possibly TRBD2 (5 bases). The CDR3 spans 18 residues. CDR1 SGHTA and CDR2 FQGTGA come from the germline V gene. V was clipped by 5 bases and J by 4 bases, with 26 bases between them. CDR3 nucleotides: TGTGCCAGCAGCCCCGGCTTTGGCGGGCCCATCGAGGGAGAGACCCAGTACTTC. Encoded protein: CASSPGFGGPIEGETQYF.

The chain combines TRBV7-9 with TRBJ1-3; D is uncertain. The CDR3 loop spans 14 amino acids. Per germline, CDR1 SEHNR and CDR2 FQNEAQ (reference sequence). V dropped 5 bases and J dropped 4 bases, with 12 bases sitting between them. The CDR3 here is CASSHPVWGNTIYF. CDR3 DNA: TGTGCCAGCAGCCACCCGGTCTGGGGAAACACCATATATTTT.